Following are 8 T cell receptor beta chains from one sample sequenced in a study of molecular identifiers for immune sequencing clone quantification (dated by TCRdb to 2016 to 2018). To prepare the library, PCR was applied. The reads were generated on an Illumina HiSeq 4000. TCRdb handled the public reads itself, with Q25 trimming in fastp and clone calling in MiXCR, and kept productive beta chains. Each CDR3 protein appears once, grouped with its most common genes and DNA. Across this sample there are under 650,000 distinct CDR3 sequences, with about 20% seen only once. Under 0.95% of the sample is taken by the ten largest. Material: naive CD8+ T cells from blood, with Jurkat cell RNA spiked in. The cell subset or site label for this specimen denotes: FACS-sorted CD8+CD4-CCR7+CD45RA+ naive T cells. The receptors originated from a human donor in good health. Some libraries in this study had Jurkat cell RNA spiked in.

This rearrangement joins TRBV5-4 to TRBJ2-2, with TRBD1 matching over 10 bases. The CDR3 runs to 17 residues. V shed 3 bases and J 4 bases; nucleotides not matched to a gene: 9. Germline lookup yields CDR1 SGHNT and CDR2 YYREEE (reference sequence). CDR3 sequence (DNA): TGTGCCAGCAGCTCCGATTCGGACAGGGGGAGCACCGGGGAGCTGTTTTTT. Amino acids: CASSSDSDRGSTGELFF.

This clonotype showed up many times. The chain joins TRBV7-9 to TRBJ2-3; 9 bases agree with TRBD2. CDR1 is SEHNR, CDR2 FQNEAQ, per germline (reference sequence). Unmatched junction bases numbered 5, after V lost 0 bases and J lost 7 bases. The CDR3 is 15 residues long. The CDR3 DNA follows: TGTGCCAGCAGCTTAGCTAGCGGGGGCCCCAATACGCAGTATTTT. Translation: CASSLASGGPNTQYF. The complete variable domain, with remaining parts taken from reference TRBV7-9 and TRBJ2-3, reads DTGVSQNPRHKITKRGQNVTFRCDPISEHNRLYWYRQTLGQGPEFLTYFQNEAQLEKSRLLSDRFSAERPKGSFSTLEIQRTEQGDSAMYLCASSLASGGPNTQYFGPGTRLTVL.

The sample holds many counts of this clonotype. The rearrangement uses TRBV13 and TRBJ1-1; tentatively, D is TRBD1 (5 bases). CDR1 is PRHDT and CDR2 is FYEKMQ in the germline V gene (reference sequence). The CDR3 sequence is 12 residues long. The germline V and J ends were trimmed by 10 bases and 2 bases, with 11 bases remaining between them. CDR3: CATAGGNTEAFF. In DNA, the CDR3 is TGTGCCACCGCTGGGGGAAACACTGAAGCTTTCTTT.

J is TRBJ2-1 and V is TRBV4-1; weak D call: TRBD2 (5 bases). V lost 3 bases, J lost 2 bases, and 17 bases lay in between. CDR1 and CDR2 from the germline V gene are MGHRA and YSYEKL. There are 17 residues in the CDR3. CDR3 bases: TGCGCCAGCAGCCATTCCCCACTCCAGCGGACCTACAATGAGCAGTTCTTC. Translating it yields CASSHSPLQRTYNEQFF.

The chain uses TRBV28 and TRBJ2-2; no clear D. There are 15 residues in the CDR3. Trimming pared 11 bases from V and 5 bases from J, leaving 21 bases between. Germline V gene lookup returns CDR1 MDHEN and CDR2 SYDVKM. This CDR3 is CAYSFRSVRTGELFF. The DNA for the CDR3 is TGTGCCTACAGTTTCCGCAGCGTAAGAACCGGGGAGCTGTTTTTT.

Regarding this clonotype: A much larger clone differs from this one at a single base, so this may be a read error. The rearrangement uses TRBV4-3 and TRBJ1-3, with D possibly TRBD1 on 6 matching bases. This CDR3 region has 15 residues. Germline V gene data show CDR1 as LGHNA and CDR2 as YSLEER. CDR3: CASSQAKGGGTTIYF. The CDR3 DNA sequence: TGCGCCAGCAGCCAAGCCAAGGGAGGGGGAACCACCATATATTTT.

A remark on this clonotype: In this CDR3 the conserved last residue, phenylalanine or tryptophan, is missing, so a read error is likely. The chain combines TRBV5-3 with TRBJ1-4; 9 nucleotides line up with TRBD1. TRBV5-3 is filed as an ORF, its function uncertain. CDR3 length equals 17 residues. With 8 bases clipped from V and 0 bases from J, the junction kept 11 bases outside the gene matches. The CDR3 nucleotides are TGTGCCAGCGGATTCAGGGACAGGGTTGCAACTAATGAAAAACTGTTTCTT. Residues: CASGFRDRVATNEKLFL.

Turning to this clonotype: An end of the junction differs from the germline gene, which may be a read error. V usage is TRBV12-3 or TRBV12-4 and J usage is TRBJ2-7; 10 nucleotides line up with TRBD1. CDR3 length: 15 amino acids. The DNA for the CDR3 is TGTACCAGCAGTCCCCAGACAGGGGGCGTGGACGAGCAGTACTTC. Amino acid sequence: CTSSPQTGGVDEQYF.